The 28 T cell receptor beta chains given below trace back to one sample, sequenced in a study of control samples from healthy donors and cancer patients. Sequencing was performed with immunoSEQ multiplex PCR; in TCRdb, only in-frame clones are kept and a portion is missing. The repertoire consists of some 120,000 clones, with about 89% occurring once and the leading ten covering about 2.7%. Sequencing was performed on blood. The receptors were gathered from a man aged 55-75 years in good health.

The chain employs TRBV24-1 and TRBJ2-2, with unresolved D. Trimming removed 1 base at V and 6 bases at J, with 5 bases between. The CDR3 consists of 13 residues. CDR1 and CDR2 from the germline V gene are KGHDR and SFDVKD. DNA of the CDR3: TGTGCCACCAGTGATTTCATCCCCGGGGAGCTGTTTTTT. Encoded protein: CATSDFIPGELFF.

The rearrangement uses TRBV15 and TRBJ1-5; TRBD1 matches 8 bases. Germline V gene data show CDR1 as LNHNV and CDR2 as YYDKDF (reference sequence). The CDR3 covers 16 residues. V shed 2 bases, J shed 5 bases, and the junction held 8 bases outside the gene matches. As DNA, the CDR3 is TGTGCCACCAGCAGATCCTTGGACAGGGAAGATCAGCCCCAGCATTTT. Protein product: CATSRSLDREDQPQHF.

This clone has just one count. This chain joins TRBV19 and TRBJ1-2; no clear D. This CDR3 comprises 15 residues. Looked up from germline, CDR1 is LNHDA and CDR2 is SQIVND (reference sequence). Deletions cut 5 bases from V and 2 bases from J, with 15 bases between. This chain's CDR3 is CASSLEPSLNYGYTF. The CDR3 DNA follows: TGTGCCAGTAGTCTCGAACCCTCACTCAACTATGGCTACACCTTC.

This clone appeared a single time. V gene TRBV6-2 or TRBV6-3 combines with J gene TRBJ2-1; 13 bases line up with TRBD2. This CDR3 contains 15 residues. The V and J ends lost 2 bases and 10 bases, in that order; junction bases with no gene match: 5. Germline assignment: CDR1 MNHEY and CDR2 SVGEGT. The DNA of the CDR3 is TGTGCCAGCAGTTACGTAGGACTAGCGGGGGACGAGCAGTTCTTC. It is translated as CASSYVGLAGDEQFF.

The genes are TRBV2 and TRBJ2-3, with D tentatively TRBD2 (6 bases). V was clipped by 5 bases and J by 2 bases, with 14 bases between them. The CDR3 consists of 15 residues. Germline-derived CDR1 and CDR2 are SNHLY and FYNNEI. The DNA of the CDR3 is TGTGCCAGCAGTCCCTACGGGGGACCCACAGATACGCAGTATTTT. Its protein is CASSPYGGPTDTQYF. Supplemented by reference TRBV2 and TRBJ2-3, the full variable domain reads EPEVTQTPSHQVTQMGQEVILRCVPISNHLYFYWYRQILGQKVEFLVSFYNNEISEKSEIFDDQFSVERPDGSNFTLKIRSTKLEDSAMYFCASSPYGGPTDTQYFGPGTRLTVL.

The V gene is TRBV12-3 or TRBV12-4, the J gene TRBJ2-2; D remains ambiguous. This CDR3 has 12 residues. Trimming removed 5 bases from V and 6 bases from J, with 7 bases in between. The CDR3 region is CASSRVAGELFF. The CDR3 DNA reads as TGTGCCAGCAGTCGGGTGGCCGGGGAGCTGTTTTTT.

The V call is TRBV7-2, the J call TRBJ1-5, with TRBD1 identical over 11 bases. The ends lost 5 bases at V and 0 bases at J; junction bases unmatched: 3. From germline, CDR1 is SGHTA and CDR2 FQGNSA. This CDR3 is built from 16 residues. The CDR3 here is CASSQGQGGSNQPQHF. The CDR3 coding sequence is TGTGCCAGCAGCCAGGGACAGGGGGGTAGCAATCAGCCCCAGCATTTT.

For the CDR3, the DNA is TGCGCCAGCAGCTTGGGAGAGGTTAACATGAACACTGAAGCTTTCTTT. It translates to CASSLGEVNMNTEAFF. The V call is TRBV5-1, the J call TRBJ1-1; no firm D call. CDR1 and CDR2 from the germline V gene are SGHRS and YFSETQ. The CDR3 contains 16 residues. V was clipped by 0 bases and J by 0 bases, with 12 bases between them.

V and J are TRBV4-3 and TRBJ1-1; unclear D gene. Germline lookup yields CDR1 LGHNA and CDR2 YSLEER. Trimming took off 2 bases at V and 7 bases at J, with 14 bases between the two ends. The CDR3 consists of 14 residues. The CDR3 sequence: CASSQLGEGLEAFF. DNA of the CDR3: TGCGCCAGCAGCCAACTCGGGGAGGGCCTTGAAGCTTTCTTT.

The CDR3 nucleotides read TGTGCCAGCCCCGAAGGAATGAGGTGCGGACAGCTTTGTGAAAAACTGTTTTTT. Translating gives CASPEGMRCGQLCEKLFF. The rearrangement links TRBV25-1 to TRBJ1-4; D might be TRBD1 (6 bases). V was cut by 8 bases and J by 7 bases, with 29 bases left in between. Per the germline V gene, CDR1 is MGHDK and CDR2 is SYGVNS. CDR3 length equals 18 residues.

The gene calls are TRBV18 and TRBJ2-7; D is uncertain. Deletions cut 2 bases from V and 6 bases from J, with 14 bases between. CDR3 length equals 14 residues. CDR1 KGHSH and CDR2 LQKENI come from the germline V gene. CDR3 sequence reads: CASSPGLPVGEQYF. DNA for the CDR3: TGTGCCAGCTCACCAGGCCTCCCTGTGGGCGAGCAGTACTTC.

The rearrangement uses TRBV12-3 or TRBV12-4 and TRBJ1-2; the D is unclear. Trimming cost V 2 bases and J 4 bases, with 5 bases left between them. CDR3 length equals 12 residues. CDR3 nucleotides: TGTGCCAGCAGTTTACACATCTATGGCTACACCTTC. Its translation is CASSLHIYGYTF.

The chain recombines TRBV15 with TRBJ1-2, with D maybe TRBD1 (6 bases). The CDR3 totals 14 residues. The germline CDR1 and CDR2 sequences are LNHNV and YYDKDF (reference sequence). Trimming cost V 0 bases and J 7 bases, with 12 bases left between them. The CDR3 loop reads CATSRDRGEFGYTF. DNA for the CDR3: TGTGCCACCAGCAGAGACAGGGGAGAATTTGGCTACACCTTC.

The chain joins TRBV6-6 to TRBJ2-3; perhaps TRBD2 as D (6 bases). The CDR3 has 16 residues. Germline loops: CDR1 MNHNY, CDR2 SVGAGI (reference sequence). V was cut by 2 bases and J by 5 bases, with 17 bases left in between. The CDR3 loop reads CASSYGGAKVGDTQYF. The CDR3 DNA reads TGTGCCAGCAGTTACGGAGGGGCAAAGGTGGGAGATACGCAGTATTTT.

The chain employs TRBV13 and TRBJ1-3; possibly TRBD1 for D (6 bases). Germline CDR1 PRHDT, CDR2 FYEKMQ (reference sequence). V shed 1 base and J shed 8 bases, with 27 bases lying between them. This CDR3 spans 19 amino acids. CDR3 region: CASSLEAAGALEPRDTIYF. For the CDR3, the DNA is TGTGCCAGCAGCTTAGAAGCGGCAGGGGCGCTTGAGCCGAGAGACACCATATATTTT.

The chain combines TRBV6-6 with TRBJ1-5; 7 positions match TRBD1. Germline assignment: CDR1 MNHNY and CDR2 SVGAGI (reference sequence). Unmatched junction bases numbered 5, after V lost 3 bases and J lost 6 bases. CDR3 length: 14 amino acids. Here the CDR3 DNA reads TGTGCCAGCAGTTATCAGGGGGTAGGTCAGCCCCAGCATTTT. This gives the protein CASSYQGVGQPQHF.

The chain combines TRBV27 with TRBJ1-2; weak D call: TRBD1 (6 bases). V dropped 5 bases and J dropped 4 bases, with 14 bases sitting between them. Germline CDR1 is MNHEY and CDR2 is SMNVEV (reference sequence). The CDR3 has 14 amino acids. The CDR3 region has the DNA TGTGCCAGCAGTCCCCGGGACATCTCCTATGGCTACACCTTC. Protein: CASSPRDISYGYTF.

The V call is TRBV9, the J call TRBJ1-4, with a weak D call TRBD1 (5 bases). This CDR3 contains 15 residues. Germline V lookup: CDR1 SGDLS, CDR2 YYNGEE. V lost 0 bases and J lost 2, with 8 bases in between. In DNA form, the CDR3 reads TGTGCCAGCAGCGTAGGGGGCTCGACTAATGAAAAACTGTTTTTT. Translation gives CASSVGGSTNEKLFF.

The chain carries TRBV5-1 and TRBJ2-7; 10 bases map to TRBD1. V dropped 2 bases and J dropped 7; count of bases not matched to a gene: 9. This CDR3 is built from 15 residues. CDR1 is SGHRS and CDR2 is YFSETQ in the germline V gene. As DNA, the CDR3 is TGCGCCAGCAGCTTTAACCCGACAGGGGGCGGAGAGCAGTACTTC. It specifies CASSFNPTGGGEQYF. Supplemented by reference TRBV5-1 and TRBJ2-7, the full variable domain reads KAGVTQTPRYLIKTRGQQVTLSCSPISGHRSVSWYQQTPGQGLQFLFEYFSETQRNKGNFPGRFSGRQFSNSRSEMNVSTLELGDSALYLCASSFNPTGGGEQYFGPGTRLTVT.

The chain combines TRBV19 with TRBJ2-2; 7 nucleotides match TRBD2. V lost 1 base and J lost 3; bases outside the gene matches: 5. Looked up from germline, CDR1 is LNHDA and CDR2 is SQIVND (reference sequence). The CDR3 is made up of 16 amino acids. Written as DNA, the CDR3 is TGTGCCAGTAGTATAGGCCAGGGAGGGTACACCGGGGAGCTGTTTTTT. Its translation: CASSIGQGGYTGELFF.

The chain uses TRBV7-3 and TRBJ2-2; TRBD1 or TRBD2 may be the D gene (5 bases each). The germline gives CDR1 SGHTA, CDR2 FQGTGA. Trimming took 1 base from V and 7 from J, leaving 13 bases between them. The length of the CDR3 is 15 residues. The CDR3 DNA sequence: TGTGCCAGCAGCTTAAACTCAGGGACCTTCGGGGAGCTGTTTTTT. Protein sequence: CASSLNSGTFGELFF.

The chain recombines TRBV7-9 with TRBJ1-4, with a tentative D call TRBD1 (5 bases). V was trimmed by 3 bases and J by 2 bases, leaving 7 bases between them. The CDR3 has 14 residues. CDR1 and CDR2 (germline): SEHNR, FQNEAQ (reference sequence). The CDR3 DNA follows: TGTGCCAGCAGCTTCGGGACGACTAATGAAAAACTGTTTTTT. Encoded protein: CASSFGTTNEKLFF.

This chain connects TRBV7-2 to TRBJ2-3; TRBD1 matches at 8 bases. The CDR3 totals 18 residues. The V gene's germline CDR1 is SGHTA and CDR2 FQGNSA. The V and J ends lost 7 bases and 3 bases, in that order; junction bases with no gene match: 18. Here the CDR3 DNA reads TGTGCCAGCACCACGGGGGCTGCGGACAGGGTTCTAACAGATACGCAGTATTTT. Amino acid sequence: CASTTGAADRVLTDTQYF.

The genes are TRBV30 and TRBJ1-4; no clear D. V was cut by 0 bases and J by 10 bases, with 6 bases left in between. The CDR3 extends over 11 amino acids. The germline V gene has CDR1 GTSNPN and CDR2 SVGIG (reference sequence). In DNA, the CDR3 is TGTGCCTGGAGTGTGACCGGAAAACTGTTTTTT. Encoded protein: CAWSVTGKLFF.

The table lists this clone with a count of one. The chain uses TRBV28 and TRBJ1-5; D gene ambiguous. The CDR3 runs to 13 residues. Trimming shortened V by 2 bases and J by 4 bases, and 6 bases separated the two germline ends. Germline CDR1 reads MDHEN; CDR2 reads SYDVKM. The chain's CDR3 is CASSLVGNQPQHF. The CDR3 nucleotides are TGTGCCAGCAGTTTAGTGGGAAATCAGCCCCAGCATTTT.

The chain carries TRBV21-1 and TRBJ2-5; the D call in the table, TRBD2, was not verified against the DNA. TRBV21-1 corresponds to a pseudogene. The CDR3 consists of 16 residues. The CDR3 region has the DNA TGTGCCAGCAGCATGGAAAGCGGGGTGGGGCGAGAGACCCAGTACTTC. Its protein is CASSMESGVGRETQYF.

The V and J genes are TRBV4-2 and TRBJ2-3; 10 bases line up with TRBD2. From germline, CDR1 is LGHNA and CDR2 YNFKEQ. The CDR3 sequence is 15 residues long. J was trimmed by 4 bases and V by 3 bases; bases with no gene match: 4. The CDR3 reads CASSQGGLAADTQYF. DNA for the CDR3: TGTGCCAGCAGCCAGGGTGGACTAGCGGCAGATACGCAGTATTTT.

This clone showed up just once. V and J are TRBV28 and TRBJ1-6, with D hard to call. Looked up from germline, CDR1 is MDHEN and CDR2 is SYDVKM. V lost 6 bases, J lost 9 bases, and 18 bases lay in between. CDR3 length: 15 residues. Written as DNA, the CDR3 is TGTGCCAGCAGATCCCGTGGGGTACCCCTTTCACCCCTCCACTTT. Its protein is CASRSRGVPLSPLHF.